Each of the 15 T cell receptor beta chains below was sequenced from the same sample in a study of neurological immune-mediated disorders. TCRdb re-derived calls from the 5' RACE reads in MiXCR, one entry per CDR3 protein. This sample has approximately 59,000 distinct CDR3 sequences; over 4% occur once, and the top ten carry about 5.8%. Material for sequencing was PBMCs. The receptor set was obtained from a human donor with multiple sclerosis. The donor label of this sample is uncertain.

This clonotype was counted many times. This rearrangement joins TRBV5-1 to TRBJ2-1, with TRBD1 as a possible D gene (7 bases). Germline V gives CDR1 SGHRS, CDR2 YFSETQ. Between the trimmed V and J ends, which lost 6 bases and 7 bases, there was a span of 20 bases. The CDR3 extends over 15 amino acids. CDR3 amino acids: CASTPGGPVLNEQFF. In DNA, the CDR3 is TGCGCCAGCACCCCAGGGGGGCCAGTATTGAATGAGCAGTTCTTC. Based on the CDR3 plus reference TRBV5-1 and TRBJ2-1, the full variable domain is KAGVTQTPRYLIKTRGQQVTLSCSPISGHRSVSWYQQTPGQGLQFLFEYFSETQRNKGNFPGRFSGRQFSNSRSEMNVSTLELGDSALYLCASTPGGPVLNEQFFGPGTRLTVL.

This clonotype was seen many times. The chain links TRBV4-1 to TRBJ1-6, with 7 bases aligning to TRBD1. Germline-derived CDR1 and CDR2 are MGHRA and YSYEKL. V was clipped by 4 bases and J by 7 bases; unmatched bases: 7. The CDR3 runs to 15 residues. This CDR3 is CASSRPKGANSPLHF. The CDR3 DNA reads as TGCGCCAGCAGCCGGCCTAAGGGGGCAAATTCACCCCTCCACTTT.

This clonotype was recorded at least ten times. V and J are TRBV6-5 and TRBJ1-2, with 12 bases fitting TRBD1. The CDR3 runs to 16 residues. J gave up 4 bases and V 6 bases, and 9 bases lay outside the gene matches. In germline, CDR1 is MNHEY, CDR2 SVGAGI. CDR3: CASSGTGGAWGYGYTF. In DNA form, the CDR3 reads TGTGCCAGCAGCGGGACAGGGGGCGCCTGGGGCTATGGCTACACCTTC.

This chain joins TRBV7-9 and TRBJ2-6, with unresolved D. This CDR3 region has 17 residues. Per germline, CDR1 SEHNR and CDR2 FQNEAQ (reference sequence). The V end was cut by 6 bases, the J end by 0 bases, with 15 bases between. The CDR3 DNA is TGTGCCAGCAGTCCTCCTACAGCGATCTCTGGGGCCAACGTCCTGACTTTC. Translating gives CASSPPTAISGANVLTF.

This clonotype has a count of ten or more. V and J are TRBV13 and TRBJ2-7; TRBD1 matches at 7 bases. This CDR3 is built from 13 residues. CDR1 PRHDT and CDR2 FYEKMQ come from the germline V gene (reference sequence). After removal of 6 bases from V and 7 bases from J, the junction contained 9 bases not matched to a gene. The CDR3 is CASRRGGFWEQYF. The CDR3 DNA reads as TGTGCCAGCAGGAGAGGGGGCTTCTGGGAGCAGTACTTC.

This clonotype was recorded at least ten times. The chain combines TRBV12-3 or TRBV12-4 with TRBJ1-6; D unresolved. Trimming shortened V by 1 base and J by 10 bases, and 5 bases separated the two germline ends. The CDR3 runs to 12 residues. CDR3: CASSLDASPLHF. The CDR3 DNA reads TGTGCCAGCAGTTTAGACGCCTCACCCCTCCACTTT.

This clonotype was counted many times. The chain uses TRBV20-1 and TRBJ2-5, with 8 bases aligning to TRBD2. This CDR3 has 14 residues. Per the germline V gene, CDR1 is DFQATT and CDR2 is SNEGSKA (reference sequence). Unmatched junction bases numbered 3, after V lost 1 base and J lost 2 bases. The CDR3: CSARVAGGQETQYF. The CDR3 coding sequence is TGCAGTGCTAGAGTGGCGGGGGGACAAGAGACCCAGTACTTC.

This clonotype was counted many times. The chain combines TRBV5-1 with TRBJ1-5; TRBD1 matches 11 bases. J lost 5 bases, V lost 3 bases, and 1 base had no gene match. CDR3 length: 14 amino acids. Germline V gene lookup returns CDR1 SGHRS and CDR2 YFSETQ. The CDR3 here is CASSSGQGDQPQHF. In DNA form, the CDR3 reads TGCGCCAGCAGCTCGGGACAGGGGGATCAGCCCCAGCATTTT.

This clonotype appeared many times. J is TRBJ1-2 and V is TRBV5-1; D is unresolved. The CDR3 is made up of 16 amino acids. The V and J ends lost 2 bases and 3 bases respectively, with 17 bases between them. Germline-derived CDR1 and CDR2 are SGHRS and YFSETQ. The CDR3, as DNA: TGCGCCAGCAGCTTTCTTTATGACGGTACCTACTATGGCTACACCTTC. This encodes CASSFLYDGTYYGYTF.

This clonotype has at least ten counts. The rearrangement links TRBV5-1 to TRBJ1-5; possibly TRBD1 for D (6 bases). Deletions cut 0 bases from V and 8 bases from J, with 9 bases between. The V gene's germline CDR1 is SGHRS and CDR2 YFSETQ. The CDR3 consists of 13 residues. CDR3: CASSLGRDKPQHF. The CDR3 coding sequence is TGCGCCAGCAGCTTGGGGCGGGACAAGCCCCAGCATTTT.

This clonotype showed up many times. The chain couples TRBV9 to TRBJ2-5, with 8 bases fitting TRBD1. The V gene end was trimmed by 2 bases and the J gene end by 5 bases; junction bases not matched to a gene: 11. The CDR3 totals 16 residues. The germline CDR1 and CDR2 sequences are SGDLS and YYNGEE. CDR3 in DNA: TGTGCCAGCAGCGTTCGGCCAGGGGGCGTGGGGGAGACCCAGTACTTC. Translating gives CASSVRPGGVGETQYF.

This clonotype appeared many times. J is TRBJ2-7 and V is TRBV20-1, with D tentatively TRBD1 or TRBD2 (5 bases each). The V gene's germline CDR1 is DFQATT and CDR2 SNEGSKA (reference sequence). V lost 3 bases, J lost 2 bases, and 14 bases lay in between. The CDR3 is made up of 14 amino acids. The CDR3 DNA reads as TGCAGTGCTAGGCGCGCCCGGGGCCCCTACGAGCAGTACTTC. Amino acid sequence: CSARRARGPYEQYF.

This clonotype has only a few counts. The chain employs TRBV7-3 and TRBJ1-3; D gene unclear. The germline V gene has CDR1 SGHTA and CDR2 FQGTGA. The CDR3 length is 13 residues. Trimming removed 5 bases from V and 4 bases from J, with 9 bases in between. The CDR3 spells CASSADSGNTIYF. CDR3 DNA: TGTGCCAGCAGCGCCGATAGCGGAAACACCATATATTTT.

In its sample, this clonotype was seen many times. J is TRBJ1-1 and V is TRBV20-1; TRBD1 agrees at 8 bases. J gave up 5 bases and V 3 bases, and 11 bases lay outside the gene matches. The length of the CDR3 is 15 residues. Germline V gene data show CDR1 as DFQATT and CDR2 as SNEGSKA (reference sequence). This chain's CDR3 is CSASLARGRETEAFF. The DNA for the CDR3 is TGCAGTGCTAGCCTCGCCAGGGGGCGCGAGACTGAAGCTTTCTTT.

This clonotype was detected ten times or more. The CDR3 sequence: CASSQVVAEIYGYTF. The CDR3 DNA follows: TGCGCCAGCAGCCAAGTTGTCGCCGAAATCTATGGCTACACCTTC. This chain joins TRBV4-1 and TRBJ1-2; unclear D gene. V was shortened by 1 base and J by 4 bases, with 13 bases between the two germline ends. The CDR3 runs 15 residues. CDR1 MGHRA and CDR2 YSYEKL come from the germline V gene.